The clone carrying this T cell receptor (beta chain) came up a few times. Its antigen is not known. The data are from a study of CD8 T cells in ankylosing spondylitis. Study conclusions and caveats: It was reported that disease-linked clones were significantly enriched in matched ankylosing spondylitis synovial fluid. Reactive arthritis synovial fluid and blood previously showed some of these motif variants. Characteristic of ankylosing spondylitis blood, it appeared, was a TCR beta motif comprising about eight highly homologous variants.

TCRdb reprocessed the 5' RACE reads with MiXCR, giving one entry per CDR3 protein. The sample lists 240,000 or so distinct CDR3 sequences, approximately 12% occurring once. Germline V gene data show CDR1 as SGDLS and CDR2 as YYNGEE. CDR3 length: 13 residues. V was cut by 4 bases and J by 2 bases, with 9 bases left in between. V is TRBV9 and J is TRBJ1-1; D is ambiguous. Material: blood, either unsorted or a sorted T cell fraction (not recorded which). The sequence was obtained from a male donor with ankylosing spondylitis or in good health (not recorded which). In DNA form, the CDR3 reads TGTGCCAGCAGCACTAGTTCTAACACTGAAGCTTTCTTT. Translating it yields CASSTSSNTEAFF.